Following are 10 T cell receptor beta chains from one sample sequenced in a study of cytotoxic CD8 clonotypes in ibrutinib-treated CLL. The table came from immunoSEQ multiplex PCR; TCRdb's copy has only in-frame clones and leaves some out. Of fewer than 85,000 clones detected, roughly 80% appear once; the ten largest clones hold approximately 5.1%. This specimen consisted of PBMCs, obtained after 12 months of ibrutinib treatment. The receptors come from a human donor with chronic lymphocytic leukemia.

A remark on this clone: At one boundary the junction diverges from the germline segment, which might be a read error. The sample holds other DNA sequences that translate to the same CDR3. CDR3 bases: TGCGCCAGTAGCCAAATGGGCTATGGCTACACCTTC. Amino acid sequence: CASSQMGYGYTF. V usage is TRBV4-3 and J usage is TRBJ1-2; D is uncertain. Germline loops: CDR1 LGHNA, CDR2 YSLEER. The length of the CDR3 is 12 residues.

The V gene is TRBV10-3, the J gene TRBJ2-5, with 9 positions matching TRBD2. The J segment lost 1 base and the V segment lost 4 bases, leaving 4 bases of the junction unmatched. The germline V gene has CDR1 ENHRY and CDR2 SYGVKD. The CDR3 runs to 15 residues. CDR3 sequence (DNA): TGTGCCATCAGTGGGGCTAGCGGGGCCCAAGAGACCCAGTACTTC. It codes for CAISGASGAQETQYF.

This clone has just one count. V gene TRBV5-4 combines with J gene TRBJ1-4, with TRBD1 identical over 8 bases. Trimming took 0 bases from V and 11 from J; bases not matched to a gene: 9. This CDR3 region has 15 residues. Germline CDR1 SGHNT, CDR2 YYREEE (reference sequence). The CDR3 coding sequence is TGTGCCAGCAGCTTGGCGGGGGCAGGGGGCGGGAAACTGTTTTTT. Its protein is CASSLAGAGGGKLFF.

The V gene is TRBV5-1, the J gene TRBJ2-5, with a possible D match to TRBD1 (6 bases). Trimming stripped 2 bases from V and 4 bases from J, with 18 bases between. Germline V gives CDR1 SGHRS, CDR2 YFSETQ. CDR3 length: 16 residues. The DNA for the CDR3 is TGCGCCAGCAGCTTTGCTTTTGGGGGCGTCTTAGAGACCCAGTACTTC. As protein: CASSFAFGGVLETQYF.

The chain links TRBV7-2 to TRBJ1-4, with D perhaps TRBD1 (6 bases). The germline CDR1 and CDR2 sequences are SGHTA and FQGNSA. Deletions cut 5 bases from V and 7 bases from J, with 8 bases between. This CDR3 has 12 residues. CDR3 in amino acids: CASSQTGEKLFF. CDR3 coding DNA: TGTGCCAGCAGCCAGACAGGTGAAAAACTGTTTTTT. The whole variable domain, filled in from reference TRBV7-2 and TRBJ1-4, reads GAGVSQSPSNKVTEKGKDVELRCDPISGHTALYWYRQSLGQGLEFLIYFQGNSAPDKSGLPSDRFSAERTGGSVSTLTIQRTQQEDSAVYLCASSQTGEKLFFGSGTQLSVL.

The chain combines TRBV5-8 with TRBJ1-5; maybe TRBD1 (6 bases). Germline loops: CDR1 SGHTS, CDR2 YDEGEE. This CDR3 is built from 17 residues. V was shortened by 2 bases and J by 0 bases, with 15 bases between the two germline ends. The chain's CDR3 is CASSFVGGTDSNQPQHF. For the CDR3, the DNA is TGTGCCAGCAGCTTTGTGGGGGGCACGGATAGCAATCAGCCCCAGCATTTT. The variable domain in full, completed from reference TRBV5-8 and TRBJ1-5, reads EAGVTQSPTHLIKTRGQQATLRCSPISGHTSVYWYQQALGLGLQFLLWYDEGEERNRGNFPPRFSGRQFPNYSSELNVNALELEDSALYLCASSFVGGTDSNQPQHFGDGTRLSIL.

The V call is TRBV5-5, the J call TRBJ1-4; 8 bases agree with TRBD1. Germline V gene lookup returns CDR1 SGHKS and CDR2 YYEKEE (reference sequence). CDR3 length: 15 residues. V shed 4 bases, J shed 7 bases, and the junction held 9 bases outside the gene matches. CDR3: CASSPLGQGGEKLFF. DNA of the CDR3: TGTGCCAGCAGCCCTCTCGGACAGGGCGGTGAAAAACTGTTTTTT. Variable domain in full (rest from reference TRBV5-5 and TRBJ1-4): DAGVTQSPTHLIKTRGQQVTLRCSPISGHKSVSWYQQVLGQGPQFIFQYYEKEERGRGNFPDRFSARQFPNYSSELNVNALLLGDSALYLCASSPLGQGGEKLFFGSGTQLSVL.

The chain carries TRBV6-5 and TRBJ1-1, with D maybe TRBD1 (5 bases). Deletions cut 6 bases from V and 6 bases from J, with 17 bases between. The V gene's germline CDR1 is MNHEY and CDR2 SVGAGI. This CDR3 has 14 residues. The CDR3 DNA is TGTGCCAGCAGACCACCAGGGCCCAAGGCTGAAGCTTTCTTT. Encoded protein: CASRPPGPKAEAFF.

The chain couples TRBV19 to TRBJ2-2, with 7 bases that match TRBD1. The V gene's germline CDR1 is LNHDA and CDR2 SQIVND (reference sequence). The CDR3 consists of 15 residues. The V and J ends lost 7 bases and 6 bases, in that order; junction bases with no gene match: 11. This CDR3 is CASTPGQQGAGELFF. As DNA, the CDR3 is TGTGCCAGTACCCCGGGACAGCAAGGGGCCGGGGAGCTGTTTTTT.

The chain recombines TRBV10-3 with TRBJ1-1, with D possibly matching TRBD1 (6 bases). The CDR3 sequence is 17 residues long. The V end was cut by 2 bases, the J end by 6 bases, with 22 bases between. CDR1 and CDR2 (germline): ENHRY, SYGVKD. CDR3: CAISEPDRKGGVAEAFF. CDR3 nucleotide sequence: TGTGCCATCAGTGAGCCGGACCGTAAGGGGGGGGTTGCTGAAGCTTTCTTT.